A selection of T cell receptor beta chains follows, all from one sample in a study of identical twins. From the 5' RACE reads, TCRdb called clonotypes with MiXCR, one entry per CDR3 protein. Among nearly 900,000 distinct CDR3 sequences listed, around an eighth were seen once. The data were also submitted as part of a second study, on yellow fever vaccine responses in identical twins.

The material sequenced was PBMCs. The receptor source for this set is a woman aged 18-35 years in good health. The CDR3 runs from the conserved cysteine through the conserved F or W. D genes are given only for firm matches. The size entry is marked missing in some rows and otherwise reads once, few, many or a size class.

CASSSGLAGGFGTGELFF,TRBD2,-,TRBV11-2
CASSRTSKDEQYF,-,-,TRBV3-1
CASSDPSGRAPYEQYF,TRBD2,many,TRBV4-1
CASSGTAYGYTF,TRBD1,few,TRBV19
CASSWAPGGRVYNEQFF,-,many,TRBV5-1
CASTARGTGNQPQHF,TRBD1,few,TRBV27
CASSLLGLAGGWQFF,TRBD2,-,TRBV4-1
CASSPGLKLFF,-,few,TRBV4-2
CASSLTLASISDTQYF,-,few,TRBV5-1
CSAGRENNEQFF,-,-,TRBV29-1
CSARPPGEGYEQYF,-,few,TRBV20-1
CASSRQAAQYF,-,-,TRBV2
CASSLNPQNRFSYNSPLHF,-,-,TRBV5-1
CASRQGLRETQYF,-,-,TRBV6-2/TRBV6-3
CASSQPLETQYF,-,many,TRBV4-1
CASTGPNEQFF,-,-,TRBV12-3/TRBV12-4
CASSQARGGFTDTQYF,-,-,TRBV4-1
CASAPGQEETQYF,TRBD1,-,TRBV28
CASSLHGELGADTQYF,-,-,TRBV27
CASSSSLGNEQFF,-,-,TRBV5-6
CASSLVLVDTGELFF,-,-,TRBV5-1
CASSPAGLGSYNEQFF,TRBD2,-,TRBV3-1
CASSLNPGGTEKLFF,-,many,TRBV12-3/TRBV12-4
CSASDPVGYNEQFF,-,-,TRBV20-1
CASSGVPMNTEAFF,-,many,TRBV15
CSARALRQGWDTEAFF,TRBD1,few,TRBV20-1
CASSPQGTTEAFF,-,many,TRBV11-2
CASSVDRGDEQYF,TRBD1,-,TRBV2
CASGRDTDLSRVTQYF,-,-,TRBV12-3/TRBV12-4
CASSLRPGSTGELFF,-,few,TRBV12-3/TRBV12-4
CASMNRESGYTF,-,many,TRBV12-3/TRBV12-4
CASTGQGVRAFF,-,-,TRBV21-1
CASSPTGEDTQYF,TRBD1,-,TRBV12-3/TRBV12-4
CASSVDRGGEKLFF,TRBD1,-,TRBV4-1
CASSLGGGGLTDTQYF,-,few,TRBV5-6
CASSLTSAGSTDTQYF,-,-,TRBV7-2
CASSEPHRVGTEAFF,-,few,TRBV2
CASSFSQGVTEAFF,TRBD1,many,TRBV7-2
CASSLGQPNTGELFF,-,many,TRBV5-1
CATSLGQGGNQPQHF,TRBD1,-,TRBV24-1
CASSYAGGTQYF,-,-,TRBV6-6
CASSFLNSYNEQFF,-,many,TRBV5-1
CASSFGLAEFYTQYF,TRBD2,-,TRBV7-9
CASSLTALASSYNEQFF,-,-,TRBV7-3
CASSEINRTYDEQYF,-,-,TRBV2
CATSDLPGRGSYNEQFF,-,few,TRBV24-1
CASRPTGGGPQHF,TRBD1,few,TRBV6-1
CASSEQGTEQYF,-,few,TRBV10-2
CASSQGGLLRDTQYF,-,few,TRBV14
CASSPQGGADGQPQHF,TRBD1,few,TRBV5-1
CSAEEARGDSYNEQFF,-,few,TRBV20-1
CASSLRASGSRSYEQYF,TRBD2,many,TRBV7-8
CASSLALLNTQYF,-,many,TRBV12-3/TRBV12-4
CTSSPANSGTSRNNEQFF,TRBD2,-,TRBV2